One T cell receptor (beta chain) is described in this entry. Its antigen is as yet unknown. In the PCR, 60 Vbeta and 13 Jbeta primers were used. Using immunoSEQ multiplex PCR, the repertoire was profiled, and TCRdb retains in-frame clones only, with some absent. The sample consists of 100,000 to 150,000 clones, about 80% of them appearing once. The data stem from a study of cytomegalovirus exposure and HLA in healthy donors. Whole-study results and caveats: Productive rates of about 90% or about 30% were seen for most TCR beta V segments in an earlier analysis. Accurate predictions that matched the HLA-A and HLA-B alleles of most subjects were reportedly made from TCR beta sequences. A likely sequencing artifact accounted for one observed cluster of highly shared sequence variants.

V trimming: 3 bases; J trimming: 8 bases; junction bases outside the gene matches: 15. Germline V gene sequence: CDR1 MDHEN, CDR2 SYDVKM. CDR3 size: 19 residues. Sequencing used PBMCs. This receptor was taken from a man aged 25-40 years in good health and CMV-seropositive. The chain has TRBV28 and TRBJ2-1; 14 nucleotides align to TRBD2. The CDR3 is CASSFPGTSGSGLRDEQFF. The CDR3 DNA sequence: TGTGCCAGCAGTTTCCCCGGGACTAGCGGGAGTGGCTTGAGGGATGAGCAGTTCTTC.